What follows are 4 T cell receptor beta chains derived from one specimen sequenced in a study of T cells in Graves' hyperthyroidism and ophthalmopathy. There were TCR beta CDR3 regions amplified from RNA transcripts. With the HTBI primer set, the TCR CDR3 went through a first round of RT-PCR. One entry per CDR3 protein, called by TCRdb with MiXCR from the multiplex PCR reads. The sample records more than 350,000 distinct CDR3 sequences, 15% being singletons. Input material: blood. The receptors shown here come from a woman younger than 45 with Graves' hyperthyroidism.

V usage is TRBV5-1 and J usage is TRBJ2-1; 8 nucleotides align to TRBD2. V dropped 4 bases and J dropped 5; count of bases not matched to a gene: 11. This CDR3 has 16 amino acids. CDR1 and CDR2 from the germline V gene are SGHRS and YFSETQ. CDR3 amino acids: CASSPDGGALNNEQFF. CDR3 DNA: TGCGCCAGCAGCCCGGACGGGGGGGCCTTAAACAATGAGCAGTTCTTC.

Ten or more counts support this clonotype. The chain combines TRBV28 with TRBJ1-6; D uncertain. CDR1 and CDR2 from the germline V gene are MDHEN and SYDVKM. The CDR3 contains 13 residues. Trimming took off 10 bases at V and 13 bases at J, with 20 bases between the two ends. The CDR3 sequence is CATESGPLIPLHF. The CDR3 region has the DNA TGTGCCACTGAGAGCGGACCTCTCATCCCCCTCCACTTT.

Many counts were recorded for this clonotype. The chain joins TRBV20-1 to TRBJ2-7; tentatively, D is TRBD1 (6 bases). The CDR3 extends over 14 amino acids. The germline V and J ends were trimmed by 7 bases and 6 bases, with 22 bases remaining between them. Germline CDR1 reads DFQATT; CDR2 reads SNEGSKA (reference sequence). CDR3 coding DNA: TGCAGTGTCATAAAGGACAGCCGCGGAGTCGAGCAGTACTTC. Its translation is CSVIKDSRGVEQYF.

This clonotype was detected only a few times. This sequence joins TRBV24-1 and TRBJ2-7, with a tentative D call TRBD2 (6 bases). Per germline, CDR1 KGHDR and CDR2 SFDVKD. The CDR3 has 12 residues. Trimming shortened V by 8 bases and J by 2 bases, and 9 bases separated the two germline ends. CDR3 amino acids: CATMGRTYEQYF. The DNA for the CDR3 is TGTGCCACCATGGGGAGGACCTACGAGCAGTACTTC.